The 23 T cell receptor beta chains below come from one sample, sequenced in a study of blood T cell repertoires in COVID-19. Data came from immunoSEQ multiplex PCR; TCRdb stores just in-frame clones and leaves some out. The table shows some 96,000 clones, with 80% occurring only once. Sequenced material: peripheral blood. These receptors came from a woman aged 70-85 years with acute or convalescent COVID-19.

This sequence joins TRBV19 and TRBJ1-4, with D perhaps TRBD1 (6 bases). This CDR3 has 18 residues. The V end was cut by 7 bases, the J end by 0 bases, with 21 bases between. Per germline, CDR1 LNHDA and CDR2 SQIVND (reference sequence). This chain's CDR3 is CASNRGPDSRSTNEKLFF. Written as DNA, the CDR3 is TGTGCCAGTAACCGTGGACCGGACAGTAGGTCAACTAATGAAAAACTGTTTTTT.

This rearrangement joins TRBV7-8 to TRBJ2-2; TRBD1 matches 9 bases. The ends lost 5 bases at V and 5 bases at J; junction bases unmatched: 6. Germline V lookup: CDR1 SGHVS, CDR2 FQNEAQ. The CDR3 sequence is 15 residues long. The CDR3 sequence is CASSAGQGKTGELFF. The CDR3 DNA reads TGTGCCAGCAGCGCCGGACAGGGGAAGACCGGGGAGCTGTTTTTT.

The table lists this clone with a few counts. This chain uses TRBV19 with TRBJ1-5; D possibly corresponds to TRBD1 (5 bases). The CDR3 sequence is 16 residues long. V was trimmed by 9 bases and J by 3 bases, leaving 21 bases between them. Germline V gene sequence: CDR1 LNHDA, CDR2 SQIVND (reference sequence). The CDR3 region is CASSLGGTSNNQPQHF. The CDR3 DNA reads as TGTGCCAGCTCCTTGGGCGGGACGTCCAACAATCAGCCCCAGCATTTT.

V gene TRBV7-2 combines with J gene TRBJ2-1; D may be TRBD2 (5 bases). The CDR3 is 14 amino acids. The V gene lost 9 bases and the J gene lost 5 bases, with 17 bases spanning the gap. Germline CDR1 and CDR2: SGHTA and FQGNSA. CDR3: CASTGLFGNNEQFF. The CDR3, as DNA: TGTGCCAGTACGGGCCTCTTCGGGAACAATGAGCAGTTCTTC.

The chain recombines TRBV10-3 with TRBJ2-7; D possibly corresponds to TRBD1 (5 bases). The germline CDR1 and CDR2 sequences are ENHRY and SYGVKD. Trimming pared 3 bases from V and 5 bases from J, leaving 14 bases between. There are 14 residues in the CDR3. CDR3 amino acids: CAISDALRGNEQYF. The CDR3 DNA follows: TGTGCCATCAGTGATGCCTTAAGGGGCAACGAGCAGTACTTC.

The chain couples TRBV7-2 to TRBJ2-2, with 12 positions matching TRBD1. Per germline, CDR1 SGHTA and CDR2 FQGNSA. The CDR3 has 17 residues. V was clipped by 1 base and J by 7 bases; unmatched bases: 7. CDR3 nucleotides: TGTGCCAGCAGCTTAGTAGGGACAGGGGGCGCCGGCGGGGAGCTGTTTTTT. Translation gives CASSLVGTGGAGGELFF.

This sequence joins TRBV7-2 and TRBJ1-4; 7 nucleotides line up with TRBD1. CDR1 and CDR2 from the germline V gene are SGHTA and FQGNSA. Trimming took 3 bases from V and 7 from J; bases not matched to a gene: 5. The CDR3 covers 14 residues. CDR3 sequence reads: CASSFSTGVEKLFF. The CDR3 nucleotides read TGTGCCAGCAGCTTCTCCACAGGGGTTGAAAAACTGTTTTTT.

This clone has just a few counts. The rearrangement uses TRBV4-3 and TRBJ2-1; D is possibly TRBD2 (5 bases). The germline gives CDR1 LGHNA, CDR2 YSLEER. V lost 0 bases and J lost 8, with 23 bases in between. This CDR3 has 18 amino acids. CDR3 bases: TGCGCCAGCAGCCAAGATACAATTGAGACTAAGTATAGCTATGAGCAGTTCTTC. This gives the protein CASSQDTIETKYSYEQFF.

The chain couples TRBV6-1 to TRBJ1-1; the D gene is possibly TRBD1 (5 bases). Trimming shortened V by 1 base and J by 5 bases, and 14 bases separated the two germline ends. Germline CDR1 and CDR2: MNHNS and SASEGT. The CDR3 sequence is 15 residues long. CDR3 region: CASSEGQTRRTEAFF. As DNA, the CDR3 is TGTGCCAGCAGTGAAGGACAGACCCGACGTACTGAAGCTTTCTTT.

The CDR3 loop reads CASSLDRGGETQYF. CDR3 in DNA: TGTGCCAGCAGCTTGGACAGGGGGGGGGAGACCCAGTACTTC. The rearrangement uses TRBV5-4 and TRBJ2-5, with D perhaps TRBD1 (8 bases). CDR3 size: 14 residues. Germline V CDR1 and CDR2: SGHNT, YYREEE (reference sequence). V was clipped by 0 bases and J by 5 bases, with 11 bases between them.

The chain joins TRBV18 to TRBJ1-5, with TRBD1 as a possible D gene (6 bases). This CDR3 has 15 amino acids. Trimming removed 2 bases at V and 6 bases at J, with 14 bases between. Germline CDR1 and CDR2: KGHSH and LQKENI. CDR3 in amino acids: CASSPAGAFAQPQHF. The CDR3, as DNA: TGTGCCAGCTCACCAGCAGGGGCTTTCGCTCAGCCCCAGCATTTT.

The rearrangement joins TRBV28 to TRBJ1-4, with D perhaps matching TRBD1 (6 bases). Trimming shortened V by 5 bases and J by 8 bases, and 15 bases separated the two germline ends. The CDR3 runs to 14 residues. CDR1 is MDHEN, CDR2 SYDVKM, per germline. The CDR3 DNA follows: TGTGCCAGCAGTGGTGAACAGGGTGGAGAAAAACTGTTTTTT. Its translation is CASSGEQGGEKLFF.

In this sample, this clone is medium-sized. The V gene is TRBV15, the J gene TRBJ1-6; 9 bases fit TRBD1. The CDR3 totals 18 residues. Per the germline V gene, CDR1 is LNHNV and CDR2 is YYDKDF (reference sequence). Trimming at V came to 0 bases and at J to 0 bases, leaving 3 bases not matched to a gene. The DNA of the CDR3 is TGTGCCACCAGCAGAGATGGACAGGGGAGCTCCTATAATTCACCCCTCCACTTT. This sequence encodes CATSRDGQGSSYNSPLHF.

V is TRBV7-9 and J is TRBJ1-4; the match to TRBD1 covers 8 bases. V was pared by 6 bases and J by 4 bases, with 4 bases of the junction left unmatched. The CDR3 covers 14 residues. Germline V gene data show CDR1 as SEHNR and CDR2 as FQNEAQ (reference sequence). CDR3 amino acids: CASRQTGDNEKLFF. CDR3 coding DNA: TGTGCCAGCAGGCAGACAGGGGATAATGAAAAACTGTTTTTT.

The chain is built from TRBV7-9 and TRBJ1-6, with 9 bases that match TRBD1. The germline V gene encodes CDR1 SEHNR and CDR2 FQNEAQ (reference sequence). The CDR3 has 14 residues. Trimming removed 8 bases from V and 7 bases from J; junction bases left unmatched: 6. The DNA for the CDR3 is TGTGCCAGCGTACCCGGGACAGGGAATTCACCCCTCCACTTT. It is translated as CASVPGTGNSPLHF.

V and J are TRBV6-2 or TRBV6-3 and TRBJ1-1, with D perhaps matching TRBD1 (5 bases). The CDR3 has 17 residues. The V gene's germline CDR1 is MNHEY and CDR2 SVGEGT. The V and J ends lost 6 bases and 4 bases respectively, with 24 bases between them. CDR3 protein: CASSPGGLVRGITEAFF. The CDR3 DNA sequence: TGTGCCAGCAGCCCTGGAGGGTTAGTACGGGGGATCACTGAAGCTTTCTTT.

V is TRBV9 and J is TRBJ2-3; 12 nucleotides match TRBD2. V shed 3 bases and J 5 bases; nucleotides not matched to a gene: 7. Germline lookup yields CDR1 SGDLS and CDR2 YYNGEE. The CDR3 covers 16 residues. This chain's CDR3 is CASSGSSGGAVDTQYF. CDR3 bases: TGTGCCAGCAGCGGGTCTAGCGGGGGGGCGGTAGATACGCAGTATTTT. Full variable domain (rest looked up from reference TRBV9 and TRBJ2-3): DSGVTQTPKHLITATGQRVTLRCSPRSGDLSVYWYQQSLDQGLQFLIQYYNGEERAKGNILERFSAQQFPDLHSELNLSSLELGDSALYFCASSGSSGGAVDTQYFGPGTRLTVL.

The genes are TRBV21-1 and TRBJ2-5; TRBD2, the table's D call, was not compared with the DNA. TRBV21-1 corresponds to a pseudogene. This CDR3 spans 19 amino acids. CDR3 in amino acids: CASTIPGLAGGPHQETQYF. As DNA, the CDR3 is TGTGCCAGCACCATCCCCGGACTAGCGGGGGGCCCCCATCAAGAGACCCAGTACTTC.

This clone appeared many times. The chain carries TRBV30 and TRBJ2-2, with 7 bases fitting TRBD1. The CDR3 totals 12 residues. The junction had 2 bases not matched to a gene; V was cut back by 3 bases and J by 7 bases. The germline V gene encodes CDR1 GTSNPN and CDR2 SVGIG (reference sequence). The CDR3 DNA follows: TGTGCCTGGAGACAGGGGAACGGGGAGCTGTTTTTT. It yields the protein CAWRQGNGELFF.

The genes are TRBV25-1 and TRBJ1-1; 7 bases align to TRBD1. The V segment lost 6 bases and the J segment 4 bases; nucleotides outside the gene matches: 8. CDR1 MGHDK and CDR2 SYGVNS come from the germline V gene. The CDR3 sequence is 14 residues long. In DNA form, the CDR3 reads TGTGCCAGCAGCCCGGGACAGATGTTCACTGAAGCTTTCTTT. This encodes CASSPGQMFTEAFF.

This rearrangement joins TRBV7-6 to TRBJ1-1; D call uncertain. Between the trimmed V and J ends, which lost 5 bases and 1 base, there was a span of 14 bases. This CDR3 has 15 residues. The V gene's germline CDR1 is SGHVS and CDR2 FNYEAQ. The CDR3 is CASSPSHSGNTEAFF. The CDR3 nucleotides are TGTGCCAGCAGCCCAAGTCACTCGGGGAACACTGAAGCTTTCTTT. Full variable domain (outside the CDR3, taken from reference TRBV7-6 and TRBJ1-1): GAGVSQSPRYKVTKRGQDVALRCDPISGHVSLYWYRQALGQGPEFLTYFNYEAQQDKSGLPNDRFSAERPEGSISTLTIQRTEQRDSAMYRCASSPSHSGNTEAFFGQGTRLTVV.

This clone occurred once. CDR3 nucleotides: TGTGCCTGGAGTAAACCAAGACAGGGGGGCGCAGATACGCAGTATTTT. Encoded protein: CAWSKPRQGGADTQYF. V gene TRBV30 combines with J gene TRBJ2-3, with 9 bases matching TRBD1. Germline lookup yields CDR1 GTSNPN and CDR2 SVGIG (reference sequence). The CDR3 extends over 16 amino acids. V shed 2 bases, J shed 4 bases, and the junction held 10 bases outside the gene matches.

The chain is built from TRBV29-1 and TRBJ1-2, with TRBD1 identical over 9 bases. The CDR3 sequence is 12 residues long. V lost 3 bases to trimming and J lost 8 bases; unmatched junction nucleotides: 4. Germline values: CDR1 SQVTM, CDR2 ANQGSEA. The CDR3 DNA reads TGCAGCGTTGATAGGGACAGGGACGGCTACACCTTC. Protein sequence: CSVDRDRDGYTF.